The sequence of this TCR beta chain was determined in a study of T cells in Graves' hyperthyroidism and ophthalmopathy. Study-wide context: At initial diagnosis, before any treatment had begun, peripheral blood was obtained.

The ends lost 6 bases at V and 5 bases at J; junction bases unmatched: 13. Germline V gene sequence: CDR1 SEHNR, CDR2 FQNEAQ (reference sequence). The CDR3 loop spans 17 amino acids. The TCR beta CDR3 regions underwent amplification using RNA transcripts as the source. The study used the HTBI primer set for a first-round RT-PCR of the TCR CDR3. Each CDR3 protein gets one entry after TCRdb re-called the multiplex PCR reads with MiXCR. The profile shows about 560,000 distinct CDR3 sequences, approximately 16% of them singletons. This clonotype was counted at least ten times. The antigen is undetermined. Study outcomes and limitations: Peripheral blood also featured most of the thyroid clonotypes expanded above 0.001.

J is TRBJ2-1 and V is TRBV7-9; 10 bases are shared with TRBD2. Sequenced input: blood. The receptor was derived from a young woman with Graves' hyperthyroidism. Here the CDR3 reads CASRLTSGVSSHNEQFF. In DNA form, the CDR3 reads TGTGCCAGCAGACTTACTAGCGGGGTTTCAAGCCACAATGAGCAGTTCTTC. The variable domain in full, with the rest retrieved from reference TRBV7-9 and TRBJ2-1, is DTGVSQNPRHKITKRGQNVTFRCDPISEHNRLYWYRQTLGQGPEFLTYFQNEAQLEKSRLLSDRFSAERPKGSFSTLEIQRTEQGDSAMYLCASRLTSGVSSHNEQFFGPGTRLTVL.